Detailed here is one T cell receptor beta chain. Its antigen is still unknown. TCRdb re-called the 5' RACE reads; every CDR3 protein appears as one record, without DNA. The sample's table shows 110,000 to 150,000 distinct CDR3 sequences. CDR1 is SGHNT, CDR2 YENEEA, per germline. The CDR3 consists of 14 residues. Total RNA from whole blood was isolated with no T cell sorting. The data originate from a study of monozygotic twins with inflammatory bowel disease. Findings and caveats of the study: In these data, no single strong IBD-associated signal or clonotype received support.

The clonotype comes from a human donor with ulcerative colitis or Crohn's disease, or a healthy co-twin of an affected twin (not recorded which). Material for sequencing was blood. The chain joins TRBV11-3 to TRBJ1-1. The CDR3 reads CASSLEAGNTEAFF.